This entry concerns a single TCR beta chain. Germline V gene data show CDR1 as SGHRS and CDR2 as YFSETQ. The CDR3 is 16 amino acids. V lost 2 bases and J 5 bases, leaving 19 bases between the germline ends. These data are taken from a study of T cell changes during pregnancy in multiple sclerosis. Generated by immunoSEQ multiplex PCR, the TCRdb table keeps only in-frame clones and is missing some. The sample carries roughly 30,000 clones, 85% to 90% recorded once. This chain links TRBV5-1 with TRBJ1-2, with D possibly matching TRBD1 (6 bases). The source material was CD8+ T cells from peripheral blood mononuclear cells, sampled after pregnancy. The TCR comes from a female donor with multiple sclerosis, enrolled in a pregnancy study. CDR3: CASSLTRGGWSYGYTF. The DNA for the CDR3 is TGCGCCAGCAGCTTAACTAGGGGGGGCTGGTCGTATGGCTACACCTTC. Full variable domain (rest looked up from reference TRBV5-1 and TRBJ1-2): KAGVTQTPRYLIKTRGQQVTLSCSPISGHRSVSWYQQTPGQGLQFLFEYFSETQRNKGNFPGRFSGRQFSNSRSEMNVSTLELGDSALYLCASSLTRGGWSYGYTFGSGTRLTVV.